This T cell receptor beta chain appears in the sequencing data of a study of technical replicates of blood from several donors. There are 15 residues in the CDR3. Clones were read by immunoSEQ multiplex PCR, and TCRdb kept only the in-frame ones, dropping some. Of about 89,000 clones listed, 90% to 95% were seen once; the top ten hold around 0.22%. The sequenced material came from T cells isolated from PBMCs. The clonotype comes from a human donor in good health. This chain links TRBV1 with TRBJ2-7; the table's D gene call, TRBD1, was not cross checked with the DNA. TRBV1 is designated a pseudogene. In nucleotides, the CDR3 is TGCACCAGCAGACTACGGGACAGGGTAACCTACGAGCAGTACTTC. It codes for CTSRLRDRVTYEQYF.